This TCR beta chain originates from a study of vaccination and CD4 T cells after COVID-19. In regard to this clonotype: What it binds is unknown.

From germline, CDR1 is MNHNS and CDR2 SASEGT. The V end was cut by 9 bases, the J end by 2 bases, with 16 bases between. CDR3 length: 15 amino acids. Sequenced with the Oncomine TCR Beta short-read assay was DNA taken from cultured CD4+ T cells. TCRdb recomputed calls from the PCR reads with MiXCR, one row per CDR3 protein. Among about 11,000 distinct CDR3 sequences listed, roughly half were seen once. The sample's treatment: roughly 10-day PBMC culture with coronavirus spike peptide pools or control peptides (ViraFEST assay). Source material: CD4+ T cells from blood, cultured in vitro. The chain is built from TRBV6-1 and TRBJ2-2; perhaps TRBD1 as D (5 bases). The receptor was isolated from a human donor who had recovered from COVID-19. The CDR3 DNA reads TGTGCCAGTACACAGGACCCCCTAAACACCGGGGAGCTGTTTTTT. It is translated as CASTQDPLNTGELFF.